The 6 T cell receptor beta chains reported below all come from one sample, sequenced in a study of graft-versus-host responses after intestinal transplantation. Repertoires were generated with immunoSEQ multiplex PCR, while TCRdb's copy carries only in-frame clones and drops some. The sample gives roughly 27,000 clones, roughly 80% of which show up once; roughly 1.1% is in the top ten. The sequences come from PBMCs, collected approximately four weeks after intestinal transplant. The receptors shown here come from a human patient who received an intestinal transplant, so some T cells may come from the graft donor.

The chain recombines TRBV6-1 with TRBJ2-6; 9 bases match TRBD1. Germline trimming cut 3 bases from V and 0 bases from J; bases unmatched to any gene: 6. Germline CDR1 is MNHNS and CDR2 is SASEGT. The CDR3 totals 18 residues. In nucleotides, the CDR3 is TGTGCCAGCAGTGAGTGGGACAGGGAGTACTCTGGGGCCAACGTCCTGACTTTC. Encoded protein: CASSEWDREYSGANVLTF.

The CDR3 loop is CASSLGTRGYEQYF. The CDR3 DNA follows: TGTGCCAGCAGCTTGGGGACTAGGGGTTACGAGCAGTACTTC. The V gene is TRBV5-4, the J gene TRBJ2-7; 7 bases align to TRBD2. The germline V gene has CDR1 SGHNT and CDR2 YYREEE (reference sequence). The CDR3 contains 14 residues. V shed 0 bases, J shed 4 bases, and the junction held 4 bases outside the gene matches.

The rearrangement uses TRBV7-8 and TRBJ2-1; TRBD2 agrees at 15 bases. After removal of 4 bases from V and 7 bases from J, the junction contained 11 bases not matched to a gene. The CDR3 consists of 18 residues. Germline CDR1 SGHVS, CDR2 FQNEAQ. CDR3 region: CASSSGLAGGVFDNEQFF. For the CDR3, the DNA is TGTGCCAGCAGCTCCGGACTAGCGGGAGGGGTATTTGATAATGAGCAGTTCTTC. Combining the CDR3 with reference TRBV7-8 and TRBJ2-1 gives the whole variable domain GAGVSQSPRYKVAKRGQDVALRCDPISGHVSLFWYQQALGQGPEFLTYFQNEAQLDKSGLPSDRFFAERPEGSVSTLKIQRTQQEDSAVYLCASSSGLAGGVFDNEQFFGPGTRLTVL.

The rearrangement links TRBV29-1 to TRBJ1-2; the D gene is possibly TRBD1 (6 bases). V was shortened by 6 bases and J by 5 bases, with 19 bases between the two germline ends. This CDR3 is 14 amino acids long. The germline V gene encodes CDR1 SQVTM and CDR2 ANQGSEA. Here the CDR3 reads CSVGRTARPYGYTF. The DNA of the CDR3 is TGCAGCGTGGGCCGGACAGCCCGCCCTTATGGCTACACCTTC.

The chain employs TRBV7-2 and TRBJ1-2, with D possibly being TRBD1 (5 bases). V shed 1 base and J shed 4 bases, with 16 bases lying between them. Germline values: CDR1 SGHTA, CDR2 FQGNSA. There are 16 residues in the CDR3. For the CDR3, the DNA is TGTGCCAGCAGCTTAGTTCTGGGGGGTTTCGGCTATGGCTACACCTTC. Translation gives CASSLVLGGFGYGYTF.

The chain has TRBV19 and TRBJ2-2; 11 bases match TRBD2. Germline CDR1 LNHDA, CDR2 SQIVND (reference sequence). The CDR3 is 18 amino acids. V dropped 3 bases and J dropped 0; count of bases not matched to a gene: 6. CDR3 protein: CASSMERLAGTNTGELFF. The CDR3 bases are TGTGCCAGTAGTATGGAGAGACTAGCGGGGACGAACACCGGGGAGCTGTTTTTT.